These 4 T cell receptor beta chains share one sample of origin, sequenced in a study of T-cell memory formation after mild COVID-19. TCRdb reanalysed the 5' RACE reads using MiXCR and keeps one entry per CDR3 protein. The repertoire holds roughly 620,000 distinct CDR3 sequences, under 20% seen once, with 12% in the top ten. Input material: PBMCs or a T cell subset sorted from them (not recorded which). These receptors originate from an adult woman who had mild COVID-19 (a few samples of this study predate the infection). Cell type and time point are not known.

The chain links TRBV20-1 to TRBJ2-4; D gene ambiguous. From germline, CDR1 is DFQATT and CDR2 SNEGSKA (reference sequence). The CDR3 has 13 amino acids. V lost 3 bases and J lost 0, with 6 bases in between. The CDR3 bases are TGCAGTGCTAGTATACTAGCCAAAAACATTCAGTACTTC. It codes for CSASILAKNIQYF.

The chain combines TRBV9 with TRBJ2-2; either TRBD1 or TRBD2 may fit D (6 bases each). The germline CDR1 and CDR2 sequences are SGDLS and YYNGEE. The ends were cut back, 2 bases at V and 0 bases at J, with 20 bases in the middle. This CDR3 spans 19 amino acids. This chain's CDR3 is CASSVATVWGAANTGELFF. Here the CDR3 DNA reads TGTGCCAGCAGCGTCGCCACCGTCTGGGGGGCCGCGAACACCGGGGAGCTGTTTTTT.

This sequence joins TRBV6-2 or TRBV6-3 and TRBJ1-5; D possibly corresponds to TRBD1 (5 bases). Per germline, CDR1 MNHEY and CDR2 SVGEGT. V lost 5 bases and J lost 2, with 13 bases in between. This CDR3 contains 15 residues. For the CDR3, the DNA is TGTGCCAGCAGTACACCAGGGATTGGCAATCAGCCCCAGCATTTT. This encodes CASSTPGIGNQPQHF.

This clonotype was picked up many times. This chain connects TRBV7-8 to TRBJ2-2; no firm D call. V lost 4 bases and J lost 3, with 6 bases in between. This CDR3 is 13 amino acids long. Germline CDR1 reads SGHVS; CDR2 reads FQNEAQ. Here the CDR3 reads CASSSGHTGELFF. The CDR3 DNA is TGTGCCAGCAGCTCGGGCCACACCGGGGAGCTGTTTTTT. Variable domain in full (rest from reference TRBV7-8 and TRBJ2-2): GAGVSQSPRYKVAKRGQDVALRCDPISGHVSLFWYQQALGQGPEFLTYFQNEAQLDKSGLPSDRFFAERPEGSVSTLKIQRTQQEDSAVYLCASSSGHTGELFFGEGSRLTVL.